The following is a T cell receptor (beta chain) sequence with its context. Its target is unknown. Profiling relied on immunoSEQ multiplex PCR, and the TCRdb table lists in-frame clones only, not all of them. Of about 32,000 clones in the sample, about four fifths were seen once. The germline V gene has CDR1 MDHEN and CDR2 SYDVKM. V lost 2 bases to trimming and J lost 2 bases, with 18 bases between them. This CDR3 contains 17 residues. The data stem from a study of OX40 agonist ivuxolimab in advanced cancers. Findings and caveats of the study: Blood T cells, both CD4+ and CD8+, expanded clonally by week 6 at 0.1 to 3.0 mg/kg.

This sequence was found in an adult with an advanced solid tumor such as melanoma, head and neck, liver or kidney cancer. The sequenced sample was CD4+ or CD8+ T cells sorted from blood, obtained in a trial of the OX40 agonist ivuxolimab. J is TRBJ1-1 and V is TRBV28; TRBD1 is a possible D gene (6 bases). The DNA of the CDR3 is TGTGCCAGCAGTTTAGCCTCGGGGGCAGGGGTAAACACTGAAGCTTTCTTT. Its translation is CASSLASGAGVNTEAFF.